This T cell receptor beta chain is from a study of identical twins. Concerning this clonotype itself: The antigen is not known. One end of the junction fails to match germline, which may point to a read error.

TCRdb analysed the 5' RACE reads with MiXCR anew, one entry per CDR3 protein. The sample includes roughly 1.6 million distinct CDR3 sequences, less than 35% of them seen just once. Overall study findings and caveats: Out-of-frame beta chain sequences displayed weaker excess sharing between twins. The more abundant beta clonotypes in cord blood had fewer insertions, and memory repertoires did not show this.

The specimen was cord blood. This receptor was identified in a newborn girl in good health.

CDR3 amino acids: CGARFRFTDTQYF. The CDR3 coding sequence is TGCGGTGCTAGATTCAGGTTCACAGATACGCAGTATTTT. The genes are TRBV20-1 and TRBJ2-3; D not resolved. Germline values: CDR1 DFQATT, CDR2 SNEGSKA (reference sequence). The CDR3 extends over 13 amino acids.